A selection of T cell receptor beta chains follows, all from one sample in a study of T cell repertoires in cytomegalovirus infection. TCRdb recomputed calls from the reads with MiXCR, one row per CDR3 protein. The sample includes approximately 190,000 distinct CDR3 sequences, roughly 9% seen only once; the top ten take about 4.6%. The sequencing input was PBMCs. Receptors originate from a human donor in good health (CMV status not recorded). Some clones in this sample may be carry-over from other donors' samples. The conserved cysteine and the conserved F or W are not part of the CDR3 here. The order of the fields is V gene, J gene, clone size, CDR3 protein. Size is stated for part of the rows, as once, few or many counts, or as a class when the clone is expanded.

TRBV7-9	TRBJ1-1	many	ASSRDTMNTEAF
TRBV7-2	TRBJ1-1	many	ASSFNPLTVWGTEAF
TRBV7-9	TRBJ1-3	many	ASSHLPGRESGNTIY
TRBV28	TRBJ2-5	.	ASRLGGSQETQY
TRBV3-1	TRBJ2-5	.	ASSQDHLLAVQETQY
TRBV15	TRBJ2-3	.	ATSRVGGSADTQY
TRBV20-1	TRBJ2-3	many	SATGTGSTDTQY
TRBV6-2/TRBV6-3	TRBJ2-1	many	ASKSSGGAYNEQF
TRBV20-1	TRBJ2-1	.	SASGRGTYNEQF
TRBV5-5	TRBJ2-3	many	ASSPTGATDTQY
TRBV29-1	TRBJ2-1	many	SVRRIDTLGADEQF
TRBV29-1	TRBJ2-7	.	SVDNLTYEQY
TRBV28	TRBJ2-7	many	ASSDISSYEQY
TRBV12-3/TRBV12-4	TRBJ2-2	.	ASRGTDTNTGELF
TRBV25-1	TRBJ2-5	many	ATLGQTKETQY
TRBV7-9	TRBJ2-5	.	ASSSSGFRETQY
TRBV24-1	TRBJ2-1	.	ATSPDRGGNEQF
TRBV7-2	TRBJ1-1	many	ASSLEKGTGQLNTEAF
TRBV7-6	TRBJ2-3	many	ASSLASGADTQY
TRBV7-3	TRBJ2-3	many	ASSLNSASTDTQY
TRBV7-8	TRBJ2-3	many	ASSLAIQTDTQY
TRBV11-2	TRBJ1-4	many	ASSQGTGSGEKLF
TRBV28	TRBJ1-4	many	ASSLFGWTNEKLF
TRBV19	TRBJ1-2	many	ASSFRTDYGYT
TRBV7-2	TRBJ2-4	many	ASSPKSTSWLIAKNIQY
TRBV7-2	TRBJ1-5	many	ASSLLTGGLVKPQH
TRBV6-2/TRBV6-3	TRBJ1-5	many	ASSLQGSRNQPQH
TRBV7-2	TRBJ2-7	many	ASSLEGLPNYEQY
TRBV18	TRBJ1-5	.	ASSPPGTAANQPQH
TRBV7-9	TRBJ2-1	many	ASSGVGGGPWNEQF
TRBV7-2	TRBJ2-2	many	ASSLAPGLAGELF
TRBV19	TRBJ2-1	many	ASGVLAGGPNEQF
TRBV6-6	TRBJ2-1	once	ASKDGGLNEQF
TRBV7-2	TRBJ2-3	many	ASSIPHTQKDTQY
TRBV30	TRBJ2-1	few	AWTLLAGSYNEQF
TRBV12-3/TRBV12-4	TRBJ2-5	many	ASSSTSRSETQY
TRBV7-2	TRBJ2-3	many	ASSHSGRDTDTQY
TRBV20-1	TRBJ2-5	few	SARGPGQETQY
TRBV9	TRBJ1-2	few	ASSPRTRDNYGYT
TRBV5-1	TRBJ1-1	many	ASSLGDMLASEAF
TRBV7-2	TRBJ2-1	many	ASSLVAEYNEQF
TRBV10-3	TRBJ2-5	many	AISGGQGETQY
TRBV7-2	TRBJ1-1	many	ASSLGPSMNTEAF
TRBV5-6	TRBJ1-2	.	ASSLAPTGAGYT
TRBV11-2	TRBJ2-5	few	ASSLVKGLAGGPGETQY